The TCR beta chain under discussion was sequenced for a study of immune heterogeneity within non-small cell lung tumors (dated by TCRdb to the late 2010s). Turning to the overall study: By histology, the tumors were a handful of squamous cell carcinomas, fewer than 13 non-squamous carcinomas and 1 tumor not otherwise specified. Binding of neoantigens to the HLA alleles of each patient was predicted with netMHCpan-3.0 for mutant peptides of 8 to 11 amino acids. To examine intratumoral immune heterogeneity, the study used whole-exome sequencing, RNA-seq and TCR beta repertoire sequencing on multiple spatially distinct regions of each NSCLC tumor. TCR repertoires were analyzed from roughly 53 tumor loci of some 14 patients, whereas transcriptome data were available for only 40 to 50 loci from some 13 patients.

The TCR template was genomic DNA extracted from bulk tumor tissue, and 600 to 650 ng of gDNA was amplified for each sample. During surgery, several biopsies were collected from each primary tumor and placed as far from one another as possible within the tumor mass. Patients in the study cohort, which was described as untreated, were newly diagnosed NSCLC cases going through curative surgery. Donors were fewer than 19 newly diagnosed non-small cell lung cancer patients undergoing surgery with curative intent. Two independent pathologists reviewed the resected tumor masses. Only DNA and RNA samples of high quality went on to sequencing. From the cysteine through the phenylalanine, the CDR3 covers 12 amino acids. CDR3 DNA only is kept here, 36 bases in frame from base 1. V loses 2 bases, J loses 2 bases, and the germline ends lie 4 bases apart. For CDR1 and CDR2, the germline V gene lists MNHEY and SVGEGT.

The TCR beta CDR3 region was amplified with a multiplex PCR system, in which a first round of nine to ten cycles was run using 32 V-gene forward and 13 J-gene reverse primers. The first PCR round was done with a QIAGEN Multiplex PCR Kit, and the primer sequences were filed in Chinese patent CN105087789A. Illumina universal primers were added in a second PCR round performed with the Phusion High-Fidelity PCR Kit. TCR libraries were paired-end sequenced at 151 bp read length on the Illumina HiSeq X Ten platform. The authors' pipeline ran thus. Reads lacking multiplex PCR primers were removed with Cutadapt, read pairs were merged with PEAR, and CDR3 regions were called with MiXCR default settings. Shannon entropy measured repertoire diversity, and clonality was calculated as one minus the Shannon entropy divided by the ln of the count of productive unique sequences. Dominant or high-frequency T-cell clones were defined as clonotypes at frequencies of at least 0.5%. TCRdb took the public reads, trimmed them with fastp at Q25, ran MiXCR for clone calling and kept in-frame beta chains. Under each unique CDR3 protein, matching rows form one entry showing the most common genes and DNA. These V and J calls rely on TCRdb rather than the paper's analysis. A total of 10,000 or so distinct CDR3 sequences appear in this sample, less than 20% of them only once. The ten largest account for around 3.8% of the sample.

This clonotype has ten or more counts. This clone's antigen is unknown. Per-nucleotide qualities are absent, and no much larger clonotype sits a single base away. What the study reported, not specific to this receptor: Local tumor mutational burden and local T-cell repertoire clonality had a statistically significant but moderate positive correlation (R around 0.35). High-frequency TCR beta clonotypes were largely distinct between individual patients. Within a patient, the same dominant CDR3B clonotypes appeared at multiple loci, but different tumor locations also contained unique high-frequency clones.

This TCR was recovered from a man aged 40-50 years with non-small cell lung cancer. The sequenced sample consisted of lung tumor tissue. This sequence uses TRBV6-2 or TRBV6-3 and TRBJ2-7, with the D segment identity uncertain. The CDR3 protein sequence reads: CASSYLTYEQYF. The DNA sequence is TGTGCCAGCAGTTACCTGACCTACGAGCAGTACTTC.